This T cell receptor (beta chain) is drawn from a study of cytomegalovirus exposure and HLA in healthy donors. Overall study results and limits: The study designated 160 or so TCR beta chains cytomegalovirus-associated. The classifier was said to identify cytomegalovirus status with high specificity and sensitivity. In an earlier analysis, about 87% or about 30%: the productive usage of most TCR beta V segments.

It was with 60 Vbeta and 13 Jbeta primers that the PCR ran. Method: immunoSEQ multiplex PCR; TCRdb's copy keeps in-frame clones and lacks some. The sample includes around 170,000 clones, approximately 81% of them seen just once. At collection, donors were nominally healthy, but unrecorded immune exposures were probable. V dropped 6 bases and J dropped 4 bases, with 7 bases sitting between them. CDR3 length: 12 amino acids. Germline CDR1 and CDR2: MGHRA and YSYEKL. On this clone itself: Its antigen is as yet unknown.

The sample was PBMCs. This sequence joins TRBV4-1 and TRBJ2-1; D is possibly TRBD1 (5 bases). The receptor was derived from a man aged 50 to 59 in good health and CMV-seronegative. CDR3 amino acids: CASSTGYNEQFF. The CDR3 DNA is TGCGCCAGCAGTACAGGTTACAATGAGCAGTTCTTC.